A selection of T cell receptor beta chains follows, all from one sample in a study of T cell repertoires in cytomegalovirus infection. Each CDR3 protein is one row after TCRdb ran MiXCR on the reads. The sample yields over 250,000 distinct CDR3 sequences, roughly 24% seen once. The specimen was PBMCs. These receptors all come from a human donor in good health (CMV status not recorded). Some clones in this sample may be carry-over from other donors' samples. The CDR3 runs from the conserved cysteine through the conserved F or W. Each record gives: V gene, D gene, clone size, J gene, CDR3 protein, CDR3 DNA. The D gene is left open where the match is weak. Rows give clone size only sometimes, using once, few, many, or a class for an expanded clone.

TRBV7-2	TRBD2	many	TRBJ2-5	CASSFSLAVETQYF	TGTGCCAGCAGCTTTAGTCTAGCGGTAGAGACCCAGTACTTC
TRBV5-1	TRBD2	NA	TRBJ2-5	CASSSSGGPQETQYF	TGCGCCAGCAGCTCTAGCGGGGGGCCCCAAGAGACCCAGTACTTC
TRBV28	TRBD1	NA	TRBJ1-5	CASTTSGGQGMSQPQHF	TGTGCCAGCACCACCTCGGGGGGACAGGGCATGAGTCAGCCCCAGCATTTT
TRBV2	NA	once	TRBJ1-2	CASMGSGGYTF	TGTGCCAGCATGGGGTCGGGAGGCTACACCTTC
TRBV11-2	NA	many	TRBJ1-1	CASSYHGRGGGTEAFF	TGTGCCAGCAGCTACCACGGCCGGGGGGGTGGGACTGAAGCTTTCTTT
TRBV7-9	TRBD1	few	TRBJ1-5	CASSRDRGHQPQHF	TGTGCCAGCAGCCGGGACAGGGGCCATCAGCCCCAGCATTTT
TRBV27	TRBD2	NA	TRBJ2-5	CASRPSGLVQETQYF	TGTGCCAGCAGACCCTCGGGACTAGTCCAAGAGACCCAGTACTTC
TRBV2	NA	NA	TRBJ1-6	CASTPTDINSPLHF	TGTGCCAGCACTCCGACGGACATAAATTCACCCCTCCACTTT
TRBV7-2	NA	few	TRBJ1-6	CASSLVPDSPLHF	TGTGCCAGCAGCTTAGTTCCGGATTCACCCCTCCACTTT
TRBV7-6	NA	NA	TRBJ2-7	CASSLGSISSYEQYF	TGTGCCAGCAGCTTAGGATCGATATCCTCCTACGAGCAGTACTTC
TRBV5-6	TRBD2	NA	TRBJ2-1	CASSRGGPRANYNEQFF	TGTGCCAGCAGCCGGGGGGGGCCCCGGGCGAACTACAATGAGCAGTTCTTC
TRBV30	NA	NA	TRBJ2-7	CAWSVLVPGEQYF	TGTGCCTGGAGTGTATTGGTGCCGGGGGAGCAGTACTTC
TRBV7-2	NA	NA	TRBJ1-2	CASSLDLAASGGYTF	TGTGCCAGCAGCTTAGATCTTGCGGCCAGCGGTGGCTACACCTTC
TRBV10-3	NA	NA	TRBJ2-3	CAIKNRETDTQYF	TGTGCCATCAAAAACAGAGAAACAGATACGCAGTATTTT
TRBV10-3	NA	NA	TRBJ2-3	CAVSESYGAADTQYF	TGTGCCGTCAGTGAGTCGTACGGGGCGGCAGATACGCAGTATTTT
TRBV6-2/TRBV6-3	TRBD1	NA	TRBJ2-7	CASSYLPGQGLLTYEQYF	TGTGCCAGCAGTTACTTGCCCGGACAGGGTCTCCTAACCTACGAGCAGTACTTC
TRBV28	TRBD1	few	TRBJ2-6	CASSPRGRSGANVLTF	TGTGCCAGCAGTCCCAGGGGGCGATCTGGGGCCAACGTCCTGACTTTC
TRBV28	TRBD2	few	TRBJ2-2	CASRSGGPNTGELFF	TGTGCCAGCAGATCGGGAGGGCCGAACACCGGGGAGCTGTTTTTT
TRBV5-1	TRBD2	many	TRBJ2-1	CASSTGGRNEQFF	TGCGCCAGCAGCACGGGGGGGCGCAATGAGCAGTTCTTC
TRBV28	TRBD1	few	TRBJ1-1	CASSIWTGRNTEAFF	TGTGCCAGCAGTATTTGGACAGGGCGAAACACTGAAGCTTTCTTT
TRBV6-2/TRBV6-3	NA	NA	TRBJ1-1	CASSYQTGNTEAFF	TGTGCCAGCAGTTACCAGACAGGGAACACTGAAGCTTTCTTT
TRBV20-1	TRBD1	NA	TRBJ1-5	CSARSQGAEGNQPQHF	TGCAGTGCTAGAAGCCAGGGGGCAGAAGGCAATCAGCCCCAGCATTTT
TRBV28	NA	few	TRBJ2-2	CASRILGTPGLNTGELFF	TGTGCCAGCAGGATTTTGGGGACTCCCGGCTTAAACACCGGGGAGCTGTTTTTT
TRBV6-8	TRBD2	once	TRBJ2-1	CASSYSRSGKSDEQFF	TGTGCCAGCAGTTACTCTCGAAGCGGGAAGTCGGATGAGCAGTTCTTC
TRBV28	NA	many	TRBJ1-2	CASKTRAEGYGYTF	TGTGCCAGCAAAACGCGGGCCGAAGGATATGGCTACACCTTC
TRBV19	TRBD1	NA	TRBJ2-7	CASRTGTGGYEQYF	TGTGCCAGTAGGACCGGGACAGGGGGTTACGAGCAGTACTTC
TRBV18	NA	NA	TRBJ1-1	CASSTDRFGTEAFF	TGTGCCAGTTCCACCGACAGGTTTGGCACTGAAGCTTTCTTT
TRBV19	NA	NA	TRBJ1-6	CASKGRRYNSPLHF	TGTGCCAGTAAGGGCCGTCGCTATAATTCACCCCTCCACTTT
TRBV29-1	TRBD1	few	TRBJ2-5	CSGDRGGETQYF	TGCAGCGGTGACAGGGGTGGAGAGACCCAGTACTTC
TRBV28	NA	few	TRBJ1-3	CASNIARSGNTIYF	TGTGCCAGCAATATCGCTCGCTCTGGAAACACCATATATTTT
TRBV27	NA	many	TRBJ1-5	CASSAGAGVYQPQHF	TGTGCCAGCAGTGCCGGGGCAGGTGTGTATCAGCCCCAGCATTTT
TRBV20-1	NA	NA	TRBJ2-1	CSADRLDSSYNEQFF	TGCAGTGCAGATAGACTAGATTCCTCCTACAATGAGCAGTTCTTC
TRBV6-2/TRBV6-3	TRBD1	NA	TRBJ2-7	CASSYSYPGQSSYEQYF	TGTGCCAGCAGTTACTCTTACCCGGGACAGAGCTCCTACGAGCAGTACTTC
TRBV25-1	NA	few	TRBJ2-2	CASSDILAGELFF	TGTGCCAGCAGTGATATACTAGCAGGGGAGCTGTTTTTT
TRBV7-6	TRBD2	NA	TRBJ2-5	CASSVGIAGVEETQHF	TGTGCCAGCAGCGTCGGGATAGCGGGAGTTGAGGAGACCCAGCACTTC
TRBV15	NA	few	TRBJ1-1	CATSREEGSVAEAFF	TGTGCCACCAGCAGAGAGGAAGGGTCCGTGGCTGAAGCTTTCTTT
TRBV10-3	NA	many	TRBJ2-7	CAISERPQGSYEQYF	TGTGCCATCAGTGAAAGGCCACAGGGATCCTACGAGCAGTACTTC
TRBV7-6	TRBD1	many	TRBJ1-3	CASSRGTGAGNTIYF	TGTGCCAGCAGCCGCGGGACAGGGGCTGGAAACACCATATATTTT
TRBV7-2	NA	NA	TRBJ2-7	CASSLSVNSYEQYF	TGTGCCAGCAGCTTAAGCGTAAACTCCTACGAGCAGTACTTC
TRBV6-5	NA	NA	TRBJ2-3	CASSHYRGLGTDTQYF	TGTGCCAGCAGCCATTATAGAGGGCTGGGCACAGATACGCAGTATTTT
TRBV7-2	NA	many	TRBJ2-2	CASSLVPGELFF	TGTGCCAGCAGCTTAGTACCCGGGGAGCTGTTTTTT
TRBV28	TRBD1	many	TRBJ2-7	CASSSIGQVTYEQYF	TGTGCCAGCAGCTCAATTGGACAGGTAACCTACGAGCAGTACTTC
TRBV6-2/TRBV6-3	NA	NA	TRBJ1-5	CASRLRAGFSELQPQHF	TGTGCCAGCAGACTAAGGGCGGGGTTTTCCGAACTGCAGCCCCAGCATTTT
TRBV29-1	NA	NA	TRBJ2-1	CSVVRGAVDEQFF	TGCAGCGTTGTACGGGGGGCGGTCGATGAGCAGTTCTTC
TRBV28	TRBD1	NA	TRBJ2-3	CASSHRQGVSRTDTQYF	TGTGCCAGCAGTCACAGACAGGGGGTGAGCCGCACAGATACGCAGTATTTT
TRBV12-3/TRBV12-4	NA	few	TRBJ2-1	CASRQASYNEQFF	TGTGCCAGCAGACAGGCCTCCTACAATGAGCAGTTCTTC
TRBV28	NA	NA	TRBJ1-5	CASASWLGSGNQPQHF	TGTGCCAGCGCAAGTTGGTTAGGGTCGGGCAATCAGCCCCAGCATTTT
TRBV28	TRBD1	NA	TRBJ2-5	CASSRPGTAQETQYF	TGTGCCAGCAGTCGCCCTGGGACAGCACAAGAGACCCAGTACTTC
TRBV7-2	TRBD1	many	TRBJ1-5	CASSKRQGPNQPQHF	TGTGCCAGCAGCAAACGACAGGGCCCCAATCAGCCCCAGCATTTT
TRBV19	NA	few	TRBJ1-1	CASSIRPGGNTEAFF	TGTGCCAGTAGTATTCGGCCGGGGGGGAACACTGAAGCTTTCTTT
TRBV11-2	TRBD1	few	TRBJ2-6	CASSLAAGDRGGSGANVLTF	TGTGCCAGCAGCTTAGCAGCCGGGGACAGGGGAGGCTCTGGGGCCAACGTCCTGACTTTC
TRBV6-1	TRBD1	NA	TRBJ1-2	CASSGQGANYGYTF	TGTGCCAGCAGCGGACAGGGCGCGAACTATGGCTACACCTTC
TRBV4-1	NA	few	TRBJ2-3	CASSQDDWSLTVSDTQYF	TGCGCCAGCAGCCAAGATGATTGGTCTTTGACGGTGTCGGATACGCAGTATTTT
TRBV20-1	NA	NA	TRBJ2-1	CSAEGGRNEQFF	TGCAGTGCGGAGGGAGGTCGTAATGAGCAGTTCTTC
TRBV7-2	TRBD1	NA	TRBJ2-5	CASSSKTGDVETQYF	TGTGCCAGCAGCTCGAAGACAGGGGATGTCGAGACCCAGTACTTC